Below are 15 T cell receptor beta chains sequenced from a single sample in a study of control samples from healthy donors and cancer patients. Clones were read by immunoSEQ multiplex PCR, and TCRdb kept only the in-frame ones, dropping some. The sample consists of approximately 170,000 clones, approximately 90% of them appearing once. The sequenced material came from blood. These receptors all come from a man aged 25-40 years in good health.

CDR3 nucleotide sequence: TGTGCCAGCAGCGTGGGACGTGCTACGGGGGGAAACACCATATATTTT. It is translated as CASSVGRATGGNTIYF. The rearrangement links TRBV9 to TRBJ1-3, with D possibly being TRBD1 (5 bases). Trimming pared 2 bases from V and 4 bases from J, leaving 16 bases between. Germline CDR1 and CDR2: SGDLS and YYNGEE. This CDR3 is built from 16 residues.

The rearrangement joins TRBV4-1 to TRBJ2-6, with D possibly called TRBD1 or TRBD2 (5 bases each). Germline V CDR1 and CDR2: MGHRA, YSYEKL. The CDR3 runs to 16 residues. V was cut by 0 bases and J by 4 bases, with 10 bases left in between. The CDR3: CASSQDPGPGANVLTF. In DNA, the CDR3 is TGCGCCAGCAGCCAAGATCCGGGGCCCGGGGCCAACGTCCTGACTTTC.

The V and J genes are TRBV5-1 and TRBJ1-4, with TRBD1 as a possible D gene (5 bases). CDR3 length equals 14 residues. Looked up from germline, CDR1 is SGHRS and CDR2 is YFSETQ. The V and J ends lost 4 bases and 8 bases respectively, with 15 bases between them. The CDR3 DNA is TGCGCCAGCAGCCAGAACCTTCGGGGCGAAAAACTGTTTTTT. Translating gives CASSQNLRGEKLFF.

The chain couples TRBV9 to TRBJ2-1, with unresolved D. This CDR3 spans 15 amino acids. V shed 0 bases and J shed 2 bases, with 9 bases lying between them. CDR1 and CDR2 (germline): SGDLS, YYNGEE. CDR3 DNA sequence: TGTGCCAGCAGCGTAGAGCCCTCCCCCTACAATGAGCAGTTCTTC. Protein product: CASSVEPSPYNEQFF.

This chain uses TRBV5-4 with TRBJ2-7, with a tentative D call TRBD1 (5 bases). Trimming shortened V by 0 bases and J by 3 bases, and 13 bases separated the two germline ends. CDR3 length: 15 residues. Per the germline V gene, CDR1 is SGHNT and CDR2 is YYREEE (reference sequence). CDR3 sequence reads: CASSLGVREHYEQYF. CDR3 bases: TGTGCCAGCAGCTTGGGTGTCAGGGAACACTACGAGCAGTACTTC.

V is TRBV10-3 and J is TRBJ2-1, with TRBD1 identical over 11 bases. Per the germline V gene, CDR1 is ENHRY and CDR2 is SYGVKD. This CDR3 comprises 13 residues. V lost 6 bases to trimming and J lost 9 bases; unmatched junction nucleotides: 4. The CDR3 is CAIRRDRGVEQFF. The CDR3 nucleotides are TGTGCCATCAGGAGGGACAGGGGGGTTGAGCAGTTCTTC.

This sequence joins TRBV11-3 and TRBJ2-1; no reliable D call. Trimming took 5 bases from V and 4 from J, leaving 6 bases between them. The CDR3 contains 12 residues. Germline lookup yields CDR1 SGHNT and CDR2 YENEEA. The DNA of the CDR3 is TGTGCCAGCAGCCTCGGTTACAATGAGCAGTTCTTC. Its translation is CASSLGYNEQFF.

This chain joins TRBV27 and TRBJ1-5, with D uncertain. The V end lost 5 bases, the J end lost 4 bases, and 21 bases lay between the germline ends. This CDR3 has 17 amino acids. From germline, CDR1 is MNHEY and CDR2 SMNVEV (reference sequence). The CDR3 loop is CASSPQSSTVPNQPQHF. CDR3 DNA: TGTGCCAGCAGTCCTCAGAGTTCGACGGTTCCAAATCAGCCCCAGCATTTT.

The chain couples TRBV27 to TRBJ2-1; 7 bases map to TRBD1. Germline lookup yields CDR1 MNHEY and CDR2 SMNVEV (reference sequence). This CDR3 is built from 12 residues. The V and J ends lost 6 bases and 9 bases, in that order; junction bases with no gene match: 5. Here the CDR3 reads CASRRQGFEQFF. The DNA of the CDR3 is TGTGCCAGCAGGAGACAGGGATTTGAGCAGTTCTTC.

CDR3: CASSPPGQPQHF. The CDR3 coding sequence is TGTGCCAGCTCACCCCCCGGTCAGCCCCAGCATTTT. The J gene is TRBJ1-5, the V gene TRBV18; D uncertain. V lost 3 bases, J lost 6 bases, and 6 bases lay in between. CDR3 length: 12 residues. The germline V gene encodes CDR1 KGHSH and CDR2 LQKENI.

The CDR3 sequence: CASSSPHLNTGELFF. CDR3 nucleotide sequence: TGTGCCAGCAGCTCCCCCCACCTGAACACCGGGGAGCTGTTTTTT. The chain couples TRBV7-2 to TRBJ2-2; D is ambiguous. The V end was cut by 4 bases, the J end by 1 base, with 10 bases between. The length of the CDR3 is 15 residues. CDR1 and CDR2 from the germline V gene are SGHTA and FQGNSA.

J is TRBJ1-3 and V is TRBV19; D may be TRBD1 (6 bases). The CDR3 sequence is 17 residues long. CDR1 and CDR2 from the germline V gene are LNHDA and SQIVND (reference sequence). Trimming pared 7 bases from V and 0 bases from J, leaving 19 bases between. The CDR3 DNA is TGTGCCAGTACAACAGCGAGGGGGGGAATCTCTGGAAACACCATATATTTT. Translation gives CASTTARGGISGNTIYF. Full variable domain (rest looked up from reference TRBV19 and TRBJ1-3): DGGITQSPKYLFRKEGQNVTLSCEQNLNHDAMYWYRQDPGQGLRLIYYSQIVNDFQKGDIAEGYSVSREKKESFPLTVTSAQKNPTAFYLCASTTARGGISGNTIYFGEGSWLTVV.

The chain employs TRBV18 and TRBJ1-1; TRBD1 agrees at 9 bases. The germline CDR1 and CDR2 sequences are KGHSH and LQKENI. CDR3 length equals 16 residues. With V trimmed by 2 bases and J by 5 bases, 9 bases remained unmatched. CDR3 sequence (DNA): TGTGCCAGCTCACCAAGAGGAGGACAGGGGTATACTGAAGCTTTCTTT. This codes for CASSPRGGQGYTEAFF.

The V call is TRBV30, the J call TRBJ2-7; D possibly corresponds to TRBD1 (6 bases). Trimming stripped 2 bases from V and 5 bases from J, with 16 bases between. The CDR3 has 14 amino acids. Germline lookup yields CDR1 GTSNPN and CDR2 SVGIG (reference sequence). The CDR3 coding sequence is TGTGCCTGGAGTCGGGGCAGGGGTCTTAACGAGCAGTACTTC. This gives the protein CAWSRGRGLNEQYF.

This clone was detected a few times. This chain uses TRBV5-4 with TRBJ2-7; 7 nucleotides align to TRBD2. Germline V lookup: CDR1 SGHNT, CDR2 YYREEE (reference sequence). Trimming cost V 2 bases and J 7 bases; bases outside gene matches: 15. The CDR3 contains 16 residues. The CDR3 reads CASSFGGGLTRREQYF. Here the CDR3 DNA reads TGTGCCAGCAGCTTTGGGGGGGGGTTGACTAGGCGAGAGCAGTACTTC. Combining the CDR3 with reference TRBV5-4 and TRBJ2-7 gives the whole variable domain ETGVTQSPTHLIKTRGQQVTLRCSSQSGHNTVSWYQQALGQGPQFIFQYYREEENGRGNFPPRFSGLQFPNYSSELNVNALELDDSALYLCASSFGGGLTRREQYFGPGTRLTVT.